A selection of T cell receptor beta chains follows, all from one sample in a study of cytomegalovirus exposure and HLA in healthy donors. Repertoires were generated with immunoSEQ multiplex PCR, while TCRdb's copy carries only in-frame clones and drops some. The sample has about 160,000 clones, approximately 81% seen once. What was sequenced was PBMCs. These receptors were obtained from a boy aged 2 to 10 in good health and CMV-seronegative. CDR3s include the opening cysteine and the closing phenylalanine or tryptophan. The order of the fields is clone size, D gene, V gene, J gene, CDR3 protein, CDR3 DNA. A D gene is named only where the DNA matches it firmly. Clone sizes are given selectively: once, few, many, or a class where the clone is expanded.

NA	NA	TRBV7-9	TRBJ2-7	CASSLGQNAYEQYF	TGTGCCAGCAGCCTGGGGCAGAATGCCTACGAGCAGTACTTC
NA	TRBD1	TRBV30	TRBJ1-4	CAWSVESDRGLWEKLFF	TGTGCCTGGAGTGTAGAGTCTGACAGGGGGCTCTGGGAAAAACTGTTTTTT
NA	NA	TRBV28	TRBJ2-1	CASSLGVEQFF	TGTGCCAGCAGTTTAGGAGTTGAGCAGTTCTTC
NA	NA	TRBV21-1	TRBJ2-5	CASSKTGTGHQETQYF	TGTGCCAGCAGCAAAACCGGGACAGGCCACCAAGAGACCCAGTACTTC
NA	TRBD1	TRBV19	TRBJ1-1	CASSMGRRDSRGNTEAFF	TGTGCCAGTAGTATGGGACGCCGGGACAGTCGAGGGAACACTGAAGCTTTCTTT
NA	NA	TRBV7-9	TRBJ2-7	CASSLRSNYSYEQYF	TGTGCCAGCAGCTTACGTAGCAATTACTCCTACGAGCAGTACTTC
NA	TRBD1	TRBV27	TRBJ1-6	CASSEGGVHSPLHF	TGTGCCAGCAGTGAAGGGGGCGTTCATTCACCCCTCCACTTT
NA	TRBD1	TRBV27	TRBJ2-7	CASSRTPGQGAVEQYF	TGTGCCAGCAGTAGGACACCGGGACAGGGGGCTGTCGAGCAGTACTTC
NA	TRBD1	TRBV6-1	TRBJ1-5	CASETGGHQPQHF	TGTGCCAGCGAGACAGGGGGCCATCAGCCCCAGCATTTT
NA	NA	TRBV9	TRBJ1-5	CASSGRVALSRQPQHF	TGTGCCAGCAGCGGCCGGGTCGCCTTAAGTCGTCAGCCCCAGCATTTT
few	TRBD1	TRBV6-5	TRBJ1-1	CASSYTGAGTEAFF	TGTGCCAGCTCCTATACAGGGGCTGGCACTGAAGCTTTCTTT
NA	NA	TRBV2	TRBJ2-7	CASSDLNRSYEQYF	TGTGCCAGCAGTGACTTAAATCGCTCCTACGAGCAGTACTTC
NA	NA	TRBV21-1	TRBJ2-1	CASSEEGVDDNEQFF	TGTGCCAGCAGCGAAGAGGGGGTGGATGACAATGAGCAGTTCTTC
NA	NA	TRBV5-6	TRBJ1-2	CASSLGGSYGYTF	TGTGCCAGCAGCTTGGGGGGCTCCTATGGCTACACCTTC
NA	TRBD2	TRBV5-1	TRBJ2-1	CASSLGTRENEQFF	TGCGCCAGCAGCTTGGGTACGCGGGAGAATGAGCAGTTCTTC
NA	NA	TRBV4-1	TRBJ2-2	CASSQDHRELFF	TGCGCCAGCAGCCAAGATCACAGAGAGCTGTTTTTT
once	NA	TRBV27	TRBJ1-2	CASSLARVPTYGYTF	TGTGCCAGCAGTTTAGCCAGGGTTCCTACCTATGGCTACACCTTC
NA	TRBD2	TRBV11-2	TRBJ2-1	CASSLDPRGGSSYNEQFF	TGTGCCAGCAGCTTAGACCCCCGGGGGGGTAGCTCCTACAATGAGCAGTTCTTC
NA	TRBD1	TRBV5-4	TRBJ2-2	CASSLVTGQVTGELFF	TGTGCCAGCAGCTTGGTTACGGGACAGGTGACCGGGGAGCTGTTTTTT
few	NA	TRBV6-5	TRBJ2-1	CATLPDPGGEQFF	TGTGCCACTTTACCCGACCCCGGGGGTGAGCAGTTCTTC
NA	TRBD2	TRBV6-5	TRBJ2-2	CASSYLGAGEGELFF	TGTGCCAGCAGTTACCTTGGGGCGGGAGAAGGGGAGCTGTTTTTT
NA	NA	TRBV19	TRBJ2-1	CASREAGADNEQFF	TGTGCCAGTAGAGAGGCAGGAGCGGACAATGAGCAGTTCTTC
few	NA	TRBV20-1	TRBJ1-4	CSAGFREKLFF	TGCAGTGCTGGTTTTCGGGAAAAACTGTTTTTT
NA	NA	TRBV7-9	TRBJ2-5	CASSPYQETQYF	TGTGCCAGCAGCCCCTACCAAGAGACCCAGTACTTC
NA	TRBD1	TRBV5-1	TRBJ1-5	CASSGTGRNQPQHF	TGCGCCAGCAGCGGGACAGGGCGCAATCAGCCCCAGCATTTT
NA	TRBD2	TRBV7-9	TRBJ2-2	CASSGKAGGSNTGELFF	TGTGCCAGCAGCGGGAAGGCGGGGGGGTCGAACACCGGGGAGCTGTTTTTT
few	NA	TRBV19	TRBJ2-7	CASRGDYEQYF	TGTGCCAGTAGGGGCGACTACGAGCAGTACTTC
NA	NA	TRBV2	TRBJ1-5	CASSERQKDQPQHF	TGTGCCAGCAGTGAAAGACAGAAAGATCAGCCCCAGCATTTT